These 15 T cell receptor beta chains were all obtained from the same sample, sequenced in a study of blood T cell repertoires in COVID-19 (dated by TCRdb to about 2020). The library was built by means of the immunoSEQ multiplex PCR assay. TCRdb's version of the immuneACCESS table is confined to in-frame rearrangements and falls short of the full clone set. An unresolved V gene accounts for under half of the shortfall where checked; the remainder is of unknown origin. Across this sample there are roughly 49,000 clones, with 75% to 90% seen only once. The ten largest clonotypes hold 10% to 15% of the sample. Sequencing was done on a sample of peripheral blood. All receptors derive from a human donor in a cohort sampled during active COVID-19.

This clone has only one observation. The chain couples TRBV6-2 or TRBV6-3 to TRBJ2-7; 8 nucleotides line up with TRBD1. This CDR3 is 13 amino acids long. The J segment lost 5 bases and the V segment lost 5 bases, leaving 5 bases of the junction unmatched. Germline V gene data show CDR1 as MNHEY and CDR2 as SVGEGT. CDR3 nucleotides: TGTGCCAGCAGTCCGACAGGGGTCCACGAGCAGTACTTC. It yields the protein CASSPTGVHEQYF.

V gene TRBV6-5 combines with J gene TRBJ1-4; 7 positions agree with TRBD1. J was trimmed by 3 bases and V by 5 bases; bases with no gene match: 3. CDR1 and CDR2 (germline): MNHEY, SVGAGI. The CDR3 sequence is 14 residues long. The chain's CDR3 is CASSHRGANEKLFF. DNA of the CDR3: TGTGCCAGCAGTCACAGGGGCGCTAATGAAAAACTGTTTTTT.

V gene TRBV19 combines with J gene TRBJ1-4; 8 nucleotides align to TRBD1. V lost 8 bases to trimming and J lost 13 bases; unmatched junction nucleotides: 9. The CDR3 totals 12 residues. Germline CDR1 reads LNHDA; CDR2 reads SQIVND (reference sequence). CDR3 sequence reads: CASGRIGQGLFF. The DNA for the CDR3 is TGTGCCAGTGGTAGAATAGGACAGGGACTGTTTTTT.

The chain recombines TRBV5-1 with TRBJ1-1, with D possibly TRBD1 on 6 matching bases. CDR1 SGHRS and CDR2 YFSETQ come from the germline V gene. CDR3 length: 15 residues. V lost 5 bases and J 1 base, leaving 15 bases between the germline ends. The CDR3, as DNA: TGCGCCAGCAGGGTGGGGCAGGGGACGAACACTGAAGCTTTCTTT. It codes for CASRVGQGTNTEAFF.

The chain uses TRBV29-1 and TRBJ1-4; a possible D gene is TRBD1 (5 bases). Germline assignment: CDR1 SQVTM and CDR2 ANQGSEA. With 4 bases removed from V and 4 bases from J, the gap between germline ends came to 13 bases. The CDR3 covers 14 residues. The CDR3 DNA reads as TGCAGCGTTGTACTCCAGGGTTATAATGAAAAACTGTTTTTT. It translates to CSVVLQGYNEKLFF.

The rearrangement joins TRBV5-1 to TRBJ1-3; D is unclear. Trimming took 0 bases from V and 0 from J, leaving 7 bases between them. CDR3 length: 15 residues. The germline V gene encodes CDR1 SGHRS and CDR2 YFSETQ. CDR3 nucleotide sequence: TGCGCCAGCAGCTTGGGGGCTGTCTCTGGAAACACCATATATTTT. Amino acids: CASSLGAVSGNTIYF.

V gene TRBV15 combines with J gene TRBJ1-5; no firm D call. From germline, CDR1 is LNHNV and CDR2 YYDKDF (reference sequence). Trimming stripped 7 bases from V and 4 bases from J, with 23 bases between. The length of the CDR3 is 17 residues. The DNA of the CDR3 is TGTGCCACCATCTCCGGGAGGGATCGAACAAATAATCAGCCCCAGCATTTT. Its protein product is CATISGRDRTNNQPQHF.

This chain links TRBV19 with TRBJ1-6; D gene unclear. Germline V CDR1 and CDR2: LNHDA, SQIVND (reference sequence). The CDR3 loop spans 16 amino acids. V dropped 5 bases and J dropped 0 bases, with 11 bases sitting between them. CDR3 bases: TGTGCCAGTAGTTCCACCTGGAGCTCCTATAATTCACCCCTCCACTTT. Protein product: CASSSTWSSYNSPLHF.

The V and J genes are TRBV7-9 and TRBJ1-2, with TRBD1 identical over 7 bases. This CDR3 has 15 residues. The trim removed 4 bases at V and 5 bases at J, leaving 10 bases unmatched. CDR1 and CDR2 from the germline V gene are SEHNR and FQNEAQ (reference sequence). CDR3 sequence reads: CASSSSWGRGYGYTF. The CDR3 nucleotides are TGTGCCAGCAGCTCAAGCTGGGGCAGGGGGTATGGCTACACCTTC.

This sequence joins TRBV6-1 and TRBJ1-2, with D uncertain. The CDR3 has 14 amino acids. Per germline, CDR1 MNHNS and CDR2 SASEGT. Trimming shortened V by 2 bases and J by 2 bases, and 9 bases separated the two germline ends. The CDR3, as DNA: TGTGCCAGCAGTGAAAGTCCGGGGAACTATGGCTACACCTTC. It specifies CASSESPGNYGYTF.

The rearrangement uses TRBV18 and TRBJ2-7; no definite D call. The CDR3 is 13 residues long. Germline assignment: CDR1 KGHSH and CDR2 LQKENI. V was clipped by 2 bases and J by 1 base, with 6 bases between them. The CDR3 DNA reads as TGTGCCAGCTCACCAACCCAGTCCTACGAGCAGTACTTC. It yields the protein CASSPTQSYEQYF. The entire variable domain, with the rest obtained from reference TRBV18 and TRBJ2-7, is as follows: NAGVMQNPRHLVRRRGQEARLRCSPMKGHSHVYWYRQLPEEGLKFMVYLQKENIIDESGMPKERFSAEFPKEGPSILRIQQVVRGDSAAYFCASSPTQSYEQYFGPGTRLTVT.

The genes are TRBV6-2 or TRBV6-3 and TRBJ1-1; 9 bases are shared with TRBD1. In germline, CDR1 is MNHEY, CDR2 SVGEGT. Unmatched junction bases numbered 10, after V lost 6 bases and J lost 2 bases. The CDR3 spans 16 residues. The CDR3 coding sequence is TGTGCCAGCAGACCTCACCAGACAGGGGGAAACACTGAAGCTTTCTTT. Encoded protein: CASRPHQTGGNTEAFF.

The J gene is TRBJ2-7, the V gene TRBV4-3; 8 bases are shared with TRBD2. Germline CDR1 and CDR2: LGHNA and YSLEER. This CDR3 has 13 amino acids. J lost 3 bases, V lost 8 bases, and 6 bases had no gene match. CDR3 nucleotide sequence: TGCGCCAGCGCCGCCCTAGCGGGCTACGAGCAGTACTTC. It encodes CASAALAGYEQYF.

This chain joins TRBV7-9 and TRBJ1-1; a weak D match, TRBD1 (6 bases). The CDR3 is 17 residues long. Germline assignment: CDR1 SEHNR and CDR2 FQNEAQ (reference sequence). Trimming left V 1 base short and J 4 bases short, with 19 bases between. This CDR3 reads CASSLGPPGRGITEAFF. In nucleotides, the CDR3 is TGTGCCAGCAGCTTAGGGCCCCCCGGCAGGGGAATCACTGAAGCTTTCTTT.

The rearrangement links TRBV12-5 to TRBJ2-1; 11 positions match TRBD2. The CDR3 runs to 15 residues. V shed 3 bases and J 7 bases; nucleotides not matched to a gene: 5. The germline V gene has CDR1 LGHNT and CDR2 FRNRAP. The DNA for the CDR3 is TGTGCTAGTGGTTTTCTAGCGGGGGGTACTAATGAGCAGTTCTTC. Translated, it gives CASGFLAGGTNEQFF.